A selection of T cell receptor beta chains follows, all from one sample in a study of shared clonotypes between healthy human individuals. Method: immunoSEQ multiplex PCR; TCRdb's copy keeps in-frame clones and lacks some. The data contain hundreds of thousands of clones, approximately 96% of them singletons. Sequenced input: naive CD8+ T cells sorted from blood. The receptors come from a man aged 30 to 45 in good health. Both conserved end residues are part of each CDR3. A D gene is named only where the DNA matches it firmly. Clone size is stated in some rows and not others, as once, few, many or a class when expanded.

TRBD1,TRBV27,TRBJ1-1,once,CASRTGDTEAFF,TGTGCCAGCAGGACAGGGGACACTGAAGCTTTCTTT
NA,TRBV29-1,TRBJ2-7,NA,CSVDLRGSYEQYF,TGCAGCGTTGATCTTCGGGGCTCCTACGAGCAGTACTTC
NA,TRBV5-1,TRBJ2-5,NA,CASSLSRPLLGAQYF,TGCGCCAGCAGCTTGTCAAGACCCCTTCTGGGAGCCCAGTACTTC
NA,TRBV5-1,TRBJ2-5,NA,CASSDPGSPWTQYF,TGCGCCAGCAGCGACCCCGGGAGCCCATGGACCCAGTACTTC
TRBD1,TRBV6-1,TRBJ2-5,NA,CASSPGQGAWETQYF,TGTGCCAGCAGCCCAGGACAGGGGGCATGGGAGACCCAGTACTTC
TRBD1,TRBV10-2,TRBJ2-1,NA,CASTSTGTGYNEQFF,TGCGCCAGCACTAGTACCGGGACAGGCTACAATGAGCAGTTCTTC
TRBD2,TRBV19,TRBJ2-3,once,CASSILAGGPSDTQYF,TGTGCCAGTAGTATTCTAGCGGGAGGGCCCTCAGATACGCAGTATTTT
TRBD2,TRBV4-2,TRBJ2-7,NA,CASSQSGTLYEQYF,TGTGCCAGCAGCCAAAGCGGGACTTTGTACGAGCAGTACTTC
TRBD1,TRBV5-1,TRBJ2-7,NA,CASSLGQGTVEQYF,TGCGCCAGCAGCTTAGGACAGGGGACGGTCGAGCAGTACTTC
TRBD2,TRBV15,TRBJ2-1,NA,CATSRDLGTSANEQFF,TGTGCCACCAGCAGAGATCTGGGGACTAGCGCCAATGAGCAGTTCTTC
NA,TRBV15,TRBJ1-5,NA,CATSSIKGGYQPQHF,TGTGCCACCAGCAGCATAAAGGGGGGGTATCAGCCCCAGCATTTT